This section outlines one TCR beta chain sequence together with its context. Its specificity is not known. One entry per CDR3 protein, called by TCRdb with MiXCR from the reads. There are fewer than 80,000 distinct CDR3 sequences in the sample; roughly 20% occur only once, and roughly 8.3% lies in the top ten. Trimming took 3 bases from V and 0 from J, leaving 11 bases between them. The CDR3 sequence is 15 residues long. The data derive from a study of type 1 regulatory T cells. Study as a whole: This in vitro CD4 product, T-allo10, is enriched for Tr1 cells and alloantigen-specific.

Broader study findings: Type 1 regulatory T cells had a more restricted TCR repertoire than non-type 1 regulatory T cells.

The chain recombines TRBV12-3 or TRBV12-4 with TRBJ2-5; D gene uncertain. Sequences were obtained from cultured type 1 regulatory T (Tr1) cells, either the whole culture or a sorted fraction (not recorded which). This TCR was recovered from a human donor in good health. The CDR3 region is CASSFSVLYQETQYF. In DNA form, the CDR3 reads TGTGCCAGCAGTTTCTCGGTCTTGTACCAAGAGACCCAGTACTTC.